This T cell receptor beta chain was captured in a study of blood T cell repertoires in COVID-19. Study background: Spain, Italy and the United States supplied samples that represented acute and convalescent COVID-19. PBMCs, B-cell-depleted T cells, or T cells provided the cDNA or gDNA that made up the material.

In the original workflow: Amplification of reference gene primers was used by the study to estimate nucleated cell counts. TCRdb keeps only in-frame clones here, not all; method: immunoSEQ multiplex PCR. That table is the source of V, J and clone size, and D and trimming were worked out from the DNA. The data contain 260,000 or so clones, 88% of them singletons. The CDR3 runs 13 residues. The V gene lost 5 bases and the J gene lost 5 bases, with 12 bases spanning the gap. This chain connects TRBV12-3 or TRBV12-4 to TRBJ1-2, with D hard to call. Input material: peripheral blood. The clonotype comes from a human donor in a cohort sampled during active COVID-19. The CDR3: CASSEYSIYGYTF. The CDR3 region has the DNA TGTGCCAGCAGTGAGTACAGCATTTATGGCTACACCTTC.